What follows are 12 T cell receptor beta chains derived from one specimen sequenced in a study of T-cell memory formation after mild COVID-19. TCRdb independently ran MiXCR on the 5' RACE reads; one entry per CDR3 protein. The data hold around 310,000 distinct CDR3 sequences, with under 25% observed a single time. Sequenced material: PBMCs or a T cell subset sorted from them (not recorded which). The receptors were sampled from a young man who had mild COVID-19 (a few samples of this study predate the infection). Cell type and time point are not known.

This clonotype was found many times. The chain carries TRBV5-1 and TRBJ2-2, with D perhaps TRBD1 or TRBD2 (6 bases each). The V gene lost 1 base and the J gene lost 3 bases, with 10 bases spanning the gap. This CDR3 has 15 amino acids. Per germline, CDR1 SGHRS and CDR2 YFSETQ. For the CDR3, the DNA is TGCGCCAGCAGCTTGACGGGGGCCTACACCGGGGAGCTGTTTTTT. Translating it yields CASSLTGAYTGELFF.

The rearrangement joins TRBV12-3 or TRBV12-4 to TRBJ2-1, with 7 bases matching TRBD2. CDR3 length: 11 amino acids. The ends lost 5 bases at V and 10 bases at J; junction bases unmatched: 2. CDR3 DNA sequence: TGTGCCAGCAGTGGAGCGGGAGAGCAGTTCTTC. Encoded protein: CASSGAGEQFF.

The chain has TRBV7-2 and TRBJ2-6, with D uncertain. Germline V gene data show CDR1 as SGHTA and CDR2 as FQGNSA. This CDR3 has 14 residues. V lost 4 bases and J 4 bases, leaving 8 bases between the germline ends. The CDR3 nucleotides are TGTGCCAGCAGCTACCCCGGAGGGGCCAACGTCCTGACTTTC. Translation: CASSYPGGANVLTF. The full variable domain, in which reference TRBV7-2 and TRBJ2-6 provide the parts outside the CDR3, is GAGVSQSPSNKVTEKGKDVELRCDPISGHTALYWYRQSLGQGLEFLIYFQGNSAPDKSGLPSDRFSAERTGGSVSTLTIQRTQQEDSAVYLCASSYPGGANVLTFGAGSRLTVL.

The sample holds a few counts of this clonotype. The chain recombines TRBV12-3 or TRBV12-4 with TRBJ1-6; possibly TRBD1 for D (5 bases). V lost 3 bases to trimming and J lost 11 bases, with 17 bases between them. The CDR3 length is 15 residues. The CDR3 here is CASSFVSAGKTPLHF. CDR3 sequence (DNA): TGTGCCAGCAGTTTTGTATCGGCAGGGAAAACACCCCTCCACTTT.

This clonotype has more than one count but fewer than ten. CDR3: CATSRAGTGLPGSNQPQHF. CDR3 bases: TGTGCCACCAGCAGAGCCGGGACGGGCCTTCCGGGTAGCAATCAGCCCCAGCATTTT. V gene TRBV15 combines with J gene TRBJ1-5; possibly TRBD1 for D (5 bases). CDR3 length: 19 residues. V lost 1 base, J lost 0 bases, and 19 bases lay in between. The germline CDR1 and CDR2 sequences are LNHNV and YYDKDF (reference sequence).

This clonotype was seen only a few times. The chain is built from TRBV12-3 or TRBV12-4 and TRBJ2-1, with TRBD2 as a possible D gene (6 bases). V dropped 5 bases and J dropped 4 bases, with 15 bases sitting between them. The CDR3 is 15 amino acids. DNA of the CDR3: TGTGCCAGCAGTCCTTCTCCGGGGGAGTACAATGAGCAGTTCTTC. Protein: CASSPSPGEYNEQFF.

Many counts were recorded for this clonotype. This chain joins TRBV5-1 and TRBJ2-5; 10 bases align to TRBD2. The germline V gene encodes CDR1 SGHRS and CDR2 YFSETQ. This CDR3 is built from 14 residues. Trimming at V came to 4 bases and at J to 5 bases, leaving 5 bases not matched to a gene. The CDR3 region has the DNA TGCGCCAGCAGCCTAGCGGGGGCGTGGGAGACCCAGTACTTC. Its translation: CASSLAGAWETQYF.

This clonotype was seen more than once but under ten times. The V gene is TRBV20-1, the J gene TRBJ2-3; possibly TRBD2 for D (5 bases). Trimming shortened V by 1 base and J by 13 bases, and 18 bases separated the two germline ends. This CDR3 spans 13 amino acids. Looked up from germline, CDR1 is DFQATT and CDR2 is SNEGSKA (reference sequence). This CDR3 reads CSARGESQISKYF. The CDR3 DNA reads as TGCAGTGCTAGAGGGGAGTCCCAAATCAGCAAGTATTTT.

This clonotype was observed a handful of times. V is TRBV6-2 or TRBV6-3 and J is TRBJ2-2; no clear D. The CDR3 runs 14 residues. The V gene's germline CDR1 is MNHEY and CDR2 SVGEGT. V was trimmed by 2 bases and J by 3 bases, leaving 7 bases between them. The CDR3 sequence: CASSYGSYTGELFF. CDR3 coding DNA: TGTGCCAGCAGTTACGGCTCCTACACCGGGGAGCTGTTTTTT.

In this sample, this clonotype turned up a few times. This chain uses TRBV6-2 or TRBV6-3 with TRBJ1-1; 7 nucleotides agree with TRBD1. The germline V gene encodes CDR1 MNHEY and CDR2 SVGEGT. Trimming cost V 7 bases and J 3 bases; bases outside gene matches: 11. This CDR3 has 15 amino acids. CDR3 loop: CASTLGGGWYTEAFF. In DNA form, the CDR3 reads TGTGCCAGCACCCTGGGAGGGGGCTGGTACACTGAAGCTTTCTTT.

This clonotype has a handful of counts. The CDR3 nucleotides are TGCAGTGCTCAGGACGGAGGGAGCTACGAGCAGTACTTC. Its translation: CSAQDGGSYEQYF. The J gene is TRBJ2-7, the V gene TRBV20-1, with D maybe TRBD2 (6 bases). V was shortened by 5 bases and J by 3 bases, with 14 bases between the two germline ends. This CDR3 region has 13 residues. Looked up from germline, CDR1 is DFQATT and CDR2 is SNEGSKA (reference sequence).

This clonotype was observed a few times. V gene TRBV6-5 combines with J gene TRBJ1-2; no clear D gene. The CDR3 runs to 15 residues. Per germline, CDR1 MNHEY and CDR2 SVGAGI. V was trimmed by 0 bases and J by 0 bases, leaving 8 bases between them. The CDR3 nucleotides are TGTGCCAGCAGTTACTCGGAATCCCCTAACTATGGCTACACCTTC. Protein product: CASSYSESPNYGYTF.